This T cell receptor (beta chain) was identified in a study of T cells after yellow fever vaccination. Each CDR3 protein is one row after TCRdb ran MiXCR on the 5' RACE reads. The table includes about 580,000 distinct CDR3 sequences, roughly 17% detected once. The source is a man between 18 and 35 years old who received the YFV17D yellow fever vaccine. The sample was PBMCs, taken 4 to 6 days after the first yellow fever vaccination.

The CDR3 nucleotides read TGCAGCGTCGCCGATTCGACGCGAGATACGCAGTATTTT. Protein sequence: CSVADSTRDTQYF. This chain connects TRBV29-1 to TRBJ2-3; D is uncertain. This CDR3 contains 13 residues. Trimming pared 6 bases from V and 5 bases from J, leaving 15 bases between. Germline loops: CDR1 SQVTM, CDR2 ANQGSEA.